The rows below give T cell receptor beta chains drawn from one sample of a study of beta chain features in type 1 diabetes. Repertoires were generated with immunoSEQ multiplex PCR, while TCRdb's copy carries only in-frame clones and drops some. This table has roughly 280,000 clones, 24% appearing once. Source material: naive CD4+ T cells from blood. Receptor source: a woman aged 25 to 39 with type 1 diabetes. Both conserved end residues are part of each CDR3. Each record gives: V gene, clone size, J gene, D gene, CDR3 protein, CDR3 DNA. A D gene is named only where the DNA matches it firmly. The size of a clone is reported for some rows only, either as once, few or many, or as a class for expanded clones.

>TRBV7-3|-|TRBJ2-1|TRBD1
CASSFYDRGNEQFF
TGTGCCAGCAGCTTCTACGACAGGGGTAATGAGCAGTTCTTC
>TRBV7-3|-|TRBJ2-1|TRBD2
CASSSTSGRASEQFF
TGTGCCAGCAGCTCGACTAGCGGGAGGGCCAGTGAGCAGTTCTTC
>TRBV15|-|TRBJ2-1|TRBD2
CATSLGLAGIPYNEQFF
TGTGCCACCAGCCTCGGACTAGCGGGGATCCCCTACAATGAGCAGTTCTTC
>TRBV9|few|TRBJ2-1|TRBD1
CASSVARGDRGVGNEQFF
TGTGCCAGCAGCGTAGCTAGGGGGGACAGGGGGGTTGGCAATGAGCAGTTCTTC
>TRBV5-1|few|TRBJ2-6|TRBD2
CASSSLAGVGVLTF
TGCGCCAGCAGCTCTCTAGCGGGAGTGGGCGTCCTGACTTTC
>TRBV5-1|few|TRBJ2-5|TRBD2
CASSILAGVEETQYF
TGCGCCAGCAGCATTCTAGCGGGAGTCGAAGAGACCCAGTACTTC
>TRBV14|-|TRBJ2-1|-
CASSLVGSAEQFF
TGTGCCAGCAGCCTCGTGGGTAGCGCAGAGCAGTTCTTC
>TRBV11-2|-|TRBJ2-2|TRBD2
CALNWSGRARGTGELFF
TGTGCCTTAAATTGGAGCGGGAGGGCCCGGGGGACCGGGGAGCTGTTTTTT
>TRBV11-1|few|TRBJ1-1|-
CASSLTGITEAFF
TGTGCCAGCAGCTTGACGGGGATCACTGAAGCTTTCTTT
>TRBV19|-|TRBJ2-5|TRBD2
CASSTPGLTKTQYF
TGTGCCAGTAGTACCCCGGGACTAACAAAGACCCAGTACTTC
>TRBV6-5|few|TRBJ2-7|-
CASSSGDDSEQYF
TGTGCCAGCAGCTCAGGGGACGACAGCGAGCAGTACTTC
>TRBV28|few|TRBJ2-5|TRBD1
CASSKDRAVQETQYF
TGTGCCAGCAGCAAGGACAGGGCGGTCCAAGAGACCCAGTACTTC
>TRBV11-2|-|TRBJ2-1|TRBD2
CASSLKRGSSYNEQFF
TGTGCCAGCAGCTTAAAGCGGGGGAGCTCCTACAATGAGCAGTTCTTC
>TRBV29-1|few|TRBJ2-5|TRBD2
CSVQAGTYQETQYF
TGCAGCGTTCAAGCGGGAACCTACCAAGAGACCCAGTACTTC
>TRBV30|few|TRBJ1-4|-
CAWSVRGRANEKLFF
TGTGCCTGGAGTGTACGAGGCAGGGCGAATGAAAAACTGTTTTTT
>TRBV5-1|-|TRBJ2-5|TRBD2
CASSLVSGRSYQETQYF
TGCGCCAGCAGCTTGGTGAGCGGGAGGTCGTACCAAGAGACCCAGTACTTC
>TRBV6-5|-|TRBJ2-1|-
CASSSVSYNEQFF
TGTGCCAGCAGTTCTGTATCCTACAATGAGCAGTTCTTC
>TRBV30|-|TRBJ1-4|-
CAWSFRGQGKLFF
TGTGCCTGGAGTTTCAGGGGCCAGGGAAAACTGTTTTTT
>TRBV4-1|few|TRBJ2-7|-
CASSQDSGYEQYF
TGCGCCAGCAGCCAAGATTCGGGCTACGAGCAGTACTTC
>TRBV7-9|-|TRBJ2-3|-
CASSPISTDTQYF
TGTGCCAGCAGCCCCATTAGCACAGATACGCAGTATTTT
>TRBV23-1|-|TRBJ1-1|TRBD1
CASSQFDRVNTEAFF
TGCGCCAGCAGTCAATTTGACAGGGTGAACACTGAAGCTTTCTTT
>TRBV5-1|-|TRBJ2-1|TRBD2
CASSLAGDEQFF
TGCGCCAGCAGCTTAGCGGGAGACGAGCAGTTCTTC
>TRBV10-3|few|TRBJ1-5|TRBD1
CAISPGQSNQPQHF
TGTGCCATCAGTCCGGGACAGAGCAATCAGCCCCAGCATTTT
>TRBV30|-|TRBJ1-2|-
CAWSVEHGGYGYTF
TGTGCCTGGAGTGTAGAACACGGCGGCTATGGCTACACCTTC
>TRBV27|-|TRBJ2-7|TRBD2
CASSPLAEMDYEQYF
TGTGCCAGCAGTCCCCTAGCGGAGATGGACTACGAGCAGTACTTC
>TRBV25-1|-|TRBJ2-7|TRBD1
CASSVTGVEQYF
TGTGCCAGCAGTGTAACAGGGGTTGAGCAGTACTTC
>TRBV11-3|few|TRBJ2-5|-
CASSLGSVGAGETQYF
TGTGCCAGCAGCCTAGGCAGTGTGGGGGCAGGGGAGACCCAGTACTTC
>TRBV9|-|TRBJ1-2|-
CASSVVQNYGYTF
TGTGCCAGCAGCGTAGTACAGAACTATGGCTACACCTTC
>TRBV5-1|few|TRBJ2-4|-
CASSLEGSGNIQYF
TGCGCCAGCAGCTTGGAGGGTAGCGGAAACATTCAGTACTTC
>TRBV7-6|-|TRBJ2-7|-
CASSLGGGGPYEQYF
TGTGCCAGCAGCTTAGGAGGGGGAGGGCCCTACGAGCAGTACTTC
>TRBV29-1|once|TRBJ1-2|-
CSVGRQGSNYGYTF
TGCAGCGTTGGTCGGCAGGGCTCTAACTATGGCTACACCTTC
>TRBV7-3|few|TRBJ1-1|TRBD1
CASSLNRTGRGTEAFF
TGTGCCAGCAGCTTAAACCGGACAGGGCGAGGAACTGAAGCTTTCTTT
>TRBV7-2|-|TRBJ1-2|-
CASSSLRRSGSVIFGYTF
TGTGCCAGCAGCTCCCTAAGGAGGTCGGGTTCGGTCATCTTTGGCTACACCTTC
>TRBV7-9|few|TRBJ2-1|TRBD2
CASSLGLVVNEQFF
TGTGCCAGCAGCTTGGGACTAGTCGTCAATGAGCAGTTCTTC
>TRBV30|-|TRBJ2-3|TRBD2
CAWGSGSRDTQYF
TGTGCCTGGGGTAGCGGGAGTCGAGATACGCAGTATTTT
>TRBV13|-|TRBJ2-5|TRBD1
CASSPTRQGRTQETQYF
TGTGCCAGCAGCCCGACCCGACAGGGACGCACCCAAGAGACCCAGTACTTC
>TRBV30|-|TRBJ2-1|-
CAWSVEGVKYYNEQFF
TGTGCCTGGAGTGTAGAGGGAGTGAAGTACTACAATGAGCAGTTCTTC
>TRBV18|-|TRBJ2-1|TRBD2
CASSPASGNYNEQFF
TGTGCCAGCTCACCTGCTAGCGGGAACTACAATGAGCAGTTCTTC
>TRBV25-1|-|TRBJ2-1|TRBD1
CASSERGTGGNEQFF
TGTGCCAGCAGTGAAAGGGGGACAGGAGGCAATGAGCAGTTCTTC
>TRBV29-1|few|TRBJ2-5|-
CSVAGTAQETQYF
TGCAGCGTCGCCGGGACTGCGCAAGAGACCCAGTACTTC
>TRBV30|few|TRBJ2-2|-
CAWSVASGELFF
TGTGCCTGGAGTGTAGCATCCGGGGAGCTGTTTTTT
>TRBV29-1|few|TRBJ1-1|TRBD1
CSVKTGTGDEAFF
TGCAGCGTTAAAACGGGGACAGGCGACGAAGCTTTCTTT
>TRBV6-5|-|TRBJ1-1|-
CASRRRLNTEAFF
TGTGCCAGCAGGAGGCGGCTGAACACTGAAGCTTTCTTT
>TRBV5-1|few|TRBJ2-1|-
CASSLVVTNIRNEQFF
TGCGCCAGCAGCTTGGTAGTCACCAATATAAGAAATGAGCAGTTCTTC
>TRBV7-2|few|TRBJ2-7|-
CASSLAGGTYEQYF
TGTGCCAGCAGCTTAGCGGGAGGTACCTACGAGCAGTACTTC
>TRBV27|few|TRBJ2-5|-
CASSSTGTQYF
TGTGCCAGCAGTTCCACAGGGACCCAGTACTTC
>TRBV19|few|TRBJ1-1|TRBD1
CASSILSQGRNTEAFF
TGTGCCAGTAGTATCCTCTCACAGGGGAGGAACACTGAAGCTTTCTTT
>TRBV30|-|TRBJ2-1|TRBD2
CAWSVPSSGDEQFF
TGTGCCTGGAGTGTACCGTCAAGCGGGGATGAGCAGTTCTTC
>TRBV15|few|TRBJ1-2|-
CATSRDLQGSYGYTF
TGTGCCACCAGCAGAGACCTACAGGGAAGCTATGGCTACACCTTC
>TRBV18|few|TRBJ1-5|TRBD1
CASSPPNSGTGLYQPQHF
TGTGCCAGCTCACCACCAAATTCTGGGACAGGGCTTTATCAGCCCCAGCATTTT
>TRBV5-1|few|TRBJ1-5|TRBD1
CASSLGTDYSNQPQHF
TGCGCCAGCAGCCTAGGGACAGATTATAGCAATCAGCCCCAGCATTTT
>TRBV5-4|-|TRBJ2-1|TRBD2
CASSFRTSGYNEQFF
TGTGCCAGCAGCTTCCGGACTAGCGGATACAATGAGCAGTTCTTC
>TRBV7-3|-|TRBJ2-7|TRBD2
CASSLNPASGRYEQYF
TGTGCCAGCAGCTTAAACCCGGCTAGCGGAAGGTACGAGCAGTACTTC
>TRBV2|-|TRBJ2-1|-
CASSEIGGNSYNEQFF
TGTGCCAGCAGTGAAATCGGCGGGAATTCCTACAATGAGCAGTTCTTC
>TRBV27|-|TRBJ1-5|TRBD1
CASSRDRGGNQPQHF
TGTGCCAGCAGCCGGGACAGGGGAGGCAATCAGCCCCAGCATTTT
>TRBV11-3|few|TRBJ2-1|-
CASSEGSVSYNEQFF
TGTGCCAGCAGCGAAGGGAGCGTCTCCTACAATGAGCAGTTCTTC
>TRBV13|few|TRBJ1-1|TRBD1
CASSFPWTGNTEAFF
TGTGCCAGCAGCTTTCCCTGGACAGGGAACACTGAAGCTTTCTTT
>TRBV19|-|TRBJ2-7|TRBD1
CASSIVGTGNEQYF
TGTGCCAGTAGTATAGTAGGGACAGGGAACGAGCAGTACTTC
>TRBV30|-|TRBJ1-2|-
CAWGQHYGYTF
TGTGCCTGGGGACAGCACTATGGCTACACCTTC